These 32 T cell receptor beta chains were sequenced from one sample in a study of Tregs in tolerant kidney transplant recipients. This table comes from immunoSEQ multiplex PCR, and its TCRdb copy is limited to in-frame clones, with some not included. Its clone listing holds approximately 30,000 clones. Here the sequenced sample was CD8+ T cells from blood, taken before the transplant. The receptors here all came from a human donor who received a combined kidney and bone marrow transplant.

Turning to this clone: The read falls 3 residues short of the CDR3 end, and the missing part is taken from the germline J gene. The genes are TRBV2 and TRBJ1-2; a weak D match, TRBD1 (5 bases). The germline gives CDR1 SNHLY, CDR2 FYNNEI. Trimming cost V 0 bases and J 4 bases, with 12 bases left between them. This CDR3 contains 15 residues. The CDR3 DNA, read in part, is TGTGCCAGCAGTGAAGCTTCTCAGGGTACCTATGGC. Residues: CASSEASQGTYG. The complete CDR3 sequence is CASSEASQGTYGYTF.

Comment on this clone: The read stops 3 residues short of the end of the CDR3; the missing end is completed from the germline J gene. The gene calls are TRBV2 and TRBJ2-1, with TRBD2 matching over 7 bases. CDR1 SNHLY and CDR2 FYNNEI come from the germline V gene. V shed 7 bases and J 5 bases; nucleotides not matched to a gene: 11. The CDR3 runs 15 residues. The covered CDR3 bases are TGTGCCAGCACTGGGGGGGACCCCCAGAACAATGAG. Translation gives CASTGGDPQNNE. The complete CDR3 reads CASTGGDPQNNEQFF.

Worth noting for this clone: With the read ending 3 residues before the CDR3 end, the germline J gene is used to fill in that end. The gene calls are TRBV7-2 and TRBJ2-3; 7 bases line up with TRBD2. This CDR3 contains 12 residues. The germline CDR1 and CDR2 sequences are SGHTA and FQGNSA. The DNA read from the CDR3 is TGTGCCAGCAGCCTGGGGGGGACCTCG. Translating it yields CASSLGGTS. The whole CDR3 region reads CASSLGGTSQYF.

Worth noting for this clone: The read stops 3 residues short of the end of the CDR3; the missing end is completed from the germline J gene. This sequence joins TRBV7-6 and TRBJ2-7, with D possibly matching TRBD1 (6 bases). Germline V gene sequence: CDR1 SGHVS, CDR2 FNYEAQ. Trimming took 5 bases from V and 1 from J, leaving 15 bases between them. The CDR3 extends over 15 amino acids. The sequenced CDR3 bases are TGTGCCAGCAGCACACACCCGGGACAATCCTACGAG. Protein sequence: CASSTHPGQSYE. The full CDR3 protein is CASSTHPGQSYEQYF.

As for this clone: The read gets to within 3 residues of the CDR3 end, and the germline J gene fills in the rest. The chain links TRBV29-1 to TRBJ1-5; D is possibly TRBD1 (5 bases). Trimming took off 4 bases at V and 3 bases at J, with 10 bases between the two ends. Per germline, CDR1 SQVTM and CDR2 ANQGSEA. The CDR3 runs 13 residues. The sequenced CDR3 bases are TGCAGCGTTGGAACAGGATACAATCAGCCC. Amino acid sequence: CSVGTGYNQP. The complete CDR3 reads CSVGTGYNQPQHF.

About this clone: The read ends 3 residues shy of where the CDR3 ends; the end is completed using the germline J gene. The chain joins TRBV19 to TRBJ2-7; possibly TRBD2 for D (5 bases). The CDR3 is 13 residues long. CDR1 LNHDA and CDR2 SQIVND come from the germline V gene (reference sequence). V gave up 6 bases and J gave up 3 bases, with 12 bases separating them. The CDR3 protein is CASSFAEGYEQYF. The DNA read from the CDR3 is TGTGCCAGTAGCTTCGCCGAGGGCTACGAG.

The CDR3 DNA, read in part, is TGCAGCGTTCAAGGGGGGGACAGTGACCCCTACGAG. Its translation is CSVQGGDSDPYE. In full, the CDR3 is CSVQGGDSDPYEQYF. The chain links TRBV29-1 to TRBJ2-7; D possibly uses TRBD1 or TRBD2 (7 bases each). The read comes to an end 3 residues before the CDR3 does, leaving the germline J gene to fill in the end. Germline V CDR1 and CDR2: SQVTM, ANQGSEA. There are 15 residues in the CDR3. V shed 5 bases and J shed 2 bases, with 19 bases lying between them.

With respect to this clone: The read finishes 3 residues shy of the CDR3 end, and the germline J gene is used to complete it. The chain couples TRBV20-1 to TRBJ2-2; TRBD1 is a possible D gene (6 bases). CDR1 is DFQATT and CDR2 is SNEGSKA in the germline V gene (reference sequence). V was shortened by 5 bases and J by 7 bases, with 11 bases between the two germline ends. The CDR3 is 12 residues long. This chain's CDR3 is CSAPRTDGELFF. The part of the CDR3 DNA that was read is TGCAGTGCTCCAAGGACAGACGGGGAG.

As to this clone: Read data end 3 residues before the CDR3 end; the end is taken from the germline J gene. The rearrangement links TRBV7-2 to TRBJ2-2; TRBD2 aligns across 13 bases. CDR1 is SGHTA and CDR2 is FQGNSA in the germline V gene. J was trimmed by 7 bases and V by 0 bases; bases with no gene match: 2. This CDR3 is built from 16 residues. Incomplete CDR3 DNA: TGTGCCAGCAGCTTAGCCAGGACTAGCGGGAGCGGGGAG. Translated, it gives CASSLARTSGSGE. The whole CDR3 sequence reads CASSLARTSGSGELFF.

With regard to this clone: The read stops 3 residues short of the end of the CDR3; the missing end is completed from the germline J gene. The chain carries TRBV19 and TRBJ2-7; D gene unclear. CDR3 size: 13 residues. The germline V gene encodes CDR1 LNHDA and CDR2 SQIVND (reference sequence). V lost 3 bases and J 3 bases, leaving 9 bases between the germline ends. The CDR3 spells CASSMLHGYEQYF. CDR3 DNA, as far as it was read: TGTGCCAGTAGTATGCTTCACGGCTACGAG.

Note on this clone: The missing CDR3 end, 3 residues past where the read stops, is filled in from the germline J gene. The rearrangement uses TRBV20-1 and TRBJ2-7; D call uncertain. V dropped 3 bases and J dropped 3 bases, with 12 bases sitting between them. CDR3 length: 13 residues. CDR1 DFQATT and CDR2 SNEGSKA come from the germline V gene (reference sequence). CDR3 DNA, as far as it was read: TGCAGTGCTAGCGCACCAACCTACTACGAG. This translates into CSASAPTYYE. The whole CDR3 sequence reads CSASAPTYYEQYF.

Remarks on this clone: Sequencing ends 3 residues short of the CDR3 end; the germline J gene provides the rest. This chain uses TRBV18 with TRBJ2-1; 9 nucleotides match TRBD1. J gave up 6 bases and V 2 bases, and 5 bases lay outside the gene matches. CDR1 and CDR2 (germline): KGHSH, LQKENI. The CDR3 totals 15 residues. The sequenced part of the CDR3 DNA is TGTGCCAGCTCACCAGAGGGGACAGGGTCCAATGAG. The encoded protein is CASSPEGTGSNE. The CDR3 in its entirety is CASSPEGTGSNEQFF.

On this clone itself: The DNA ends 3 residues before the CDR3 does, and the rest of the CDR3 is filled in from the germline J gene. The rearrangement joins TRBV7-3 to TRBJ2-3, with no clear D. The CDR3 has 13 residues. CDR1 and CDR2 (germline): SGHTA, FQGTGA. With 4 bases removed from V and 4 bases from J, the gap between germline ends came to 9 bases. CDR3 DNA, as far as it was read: TGTGCCAGCAGCTCCCTAGTTCCAGATACG. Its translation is CASSSLVPDT. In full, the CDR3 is CASSSLVPDTQYF.

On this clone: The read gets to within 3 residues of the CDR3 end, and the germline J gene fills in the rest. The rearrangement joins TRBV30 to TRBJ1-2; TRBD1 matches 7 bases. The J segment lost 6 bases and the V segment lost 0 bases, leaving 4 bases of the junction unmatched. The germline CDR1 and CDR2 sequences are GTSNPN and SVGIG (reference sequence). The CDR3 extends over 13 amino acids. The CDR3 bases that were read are TGTGCCTGGAGTGTAACAGGGGAGGATGGC. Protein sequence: CAWSVTGEDG. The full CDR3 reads CAWSVTGEDGYTF.

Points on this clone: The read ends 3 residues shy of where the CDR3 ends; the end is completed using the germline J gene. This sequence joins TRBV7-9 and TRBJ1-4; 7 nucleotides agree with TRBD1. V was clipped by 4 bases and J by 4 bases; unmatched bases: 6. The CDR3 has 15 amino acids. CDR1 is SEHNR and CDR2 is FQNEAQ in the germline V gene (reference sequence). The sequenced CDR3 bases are TGTGCCAGCAGCTCGACCGGGACAGATAATGAAAAA. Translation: CASSSTGTDNEK. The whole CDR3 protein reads CASSSTGTDNEKLFF.

CDR3 bases read: TGTGCCAGCAGTTACATCCAGGAGACC. Protein sequence: CASSYIQET. The entire CDR3 protein is CASSYIQETQYF. The rearrangement links TRBV6-2 or TRBV6-3 to TRBJ2-5; no definite D call. With the read ending 3 residues before the CDR3 end, the germline J gene is used to fill in that end. Trimming removed 2 bases from V and 5 bases from J, with 6 bases in between. The CDR3 is made up of 12 amino acids. Germline V gene data show CDR1 as MNHEY and CDR2 as SVGEGT.

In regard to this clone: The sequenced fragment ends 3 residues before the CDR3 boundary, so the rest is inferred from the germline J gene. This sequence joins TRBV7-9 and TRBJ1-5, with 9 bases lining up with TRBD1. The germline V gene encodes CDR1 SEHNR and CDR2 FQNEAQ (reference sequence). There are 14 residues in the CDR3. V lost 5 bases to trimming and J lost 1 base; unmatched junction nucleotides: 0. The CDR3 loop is CASSGQGSNQPQHF. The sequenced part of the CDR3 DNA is TGTGCCAGCAGCGGACAGGGGAGCAATCAGCCC.

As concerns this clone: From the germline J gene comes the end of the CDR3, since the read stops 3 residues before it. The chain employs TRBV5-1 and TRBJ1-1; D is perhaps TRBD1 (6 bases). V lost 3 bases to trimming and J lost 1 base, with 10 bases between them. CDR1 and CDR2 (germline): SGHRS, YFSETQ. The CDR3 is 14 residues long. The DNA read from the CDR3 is TGCGCCAGCAGCTACATGACAGGGAACACTGAA. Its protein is CASSYMTGNTE. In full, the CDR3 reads CASSYMTGNTEAFF.

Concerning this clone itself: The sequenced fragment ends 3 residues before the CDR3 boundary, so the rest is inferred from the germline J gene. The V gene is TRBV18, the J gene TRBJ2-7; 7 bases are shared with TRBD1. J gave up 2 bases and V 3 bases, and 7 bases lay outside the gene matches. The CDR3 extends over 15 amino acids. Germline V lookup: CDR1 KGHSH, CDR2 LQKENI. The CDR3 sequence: CASSPDRDRTYEQYF. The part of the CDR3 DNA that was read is TGTGCCAGCTCACCCGACAGGGATCGGACCTACGAG.

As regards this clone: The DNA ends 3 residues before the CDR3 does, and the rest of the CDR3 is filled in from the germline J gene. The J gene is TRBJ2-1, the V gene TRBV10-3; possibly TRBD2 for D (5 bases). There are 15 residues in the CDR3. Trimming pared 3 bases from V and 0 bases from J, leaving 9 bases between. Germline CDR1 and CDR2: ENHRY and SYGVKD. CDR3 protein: CAISEGTSSYNEQFF. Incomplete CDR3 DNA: TGTGCCATCAGTGAAGGAACTAGCTCCTACAATGAG.

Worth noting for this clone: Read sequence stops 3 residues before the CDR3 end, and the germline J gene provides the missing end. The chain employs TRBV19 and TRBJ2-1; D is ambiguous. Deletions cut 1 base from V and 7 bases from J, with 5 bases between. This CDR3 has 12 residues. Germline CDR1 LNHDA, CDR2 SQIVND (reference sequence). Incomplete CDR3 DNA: TGTGCCAGTAGTATAGGCGTTAATGAG. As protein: CASSIGVNE. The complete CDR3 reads CASSIGVNEQFF.

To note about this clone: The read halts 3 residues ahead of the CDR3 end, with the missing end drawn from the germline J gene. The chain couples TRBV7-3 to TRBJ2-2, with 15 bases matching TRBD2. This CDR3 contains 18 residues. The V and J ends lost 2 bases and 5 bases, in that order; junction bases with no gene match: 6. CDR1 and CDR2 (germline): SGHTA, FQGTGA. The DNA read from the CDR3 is TGTGCCAGCAGCTTATGGGGGACTAGCGGGAGGTCTACCGGGGAG. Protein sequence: CASSLWGTSGRSTGE. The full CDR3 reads CASSLWGTSGRSTGELFF.

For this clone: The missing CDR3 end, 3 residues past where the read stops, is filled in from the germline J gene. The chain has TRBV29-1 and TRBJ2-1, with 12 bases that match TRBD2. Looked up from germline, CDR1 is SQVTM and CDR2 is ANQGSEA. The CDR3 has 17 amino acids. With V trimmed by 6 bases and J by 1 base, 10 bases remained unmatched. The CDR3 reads CSVPETSGSGSYNEQFF. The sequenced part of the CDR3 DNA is TGCAGCGTCCCCGAGACTAGCGGGAGTGGGTCCTACAATGAG.

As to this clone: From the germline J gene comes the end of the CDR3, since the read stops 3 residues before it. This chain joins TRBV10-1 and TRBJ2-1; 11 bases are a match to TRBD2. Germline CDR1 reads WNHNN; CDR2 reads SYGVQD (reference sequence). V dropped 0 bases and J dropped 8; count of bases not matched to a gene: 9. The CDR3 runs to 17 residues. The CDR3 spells CASSESVVAGGRYEQFF. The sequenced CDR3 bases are TGCGCCAGCAGTGAGTCGGTGGTAGCGGGAGGGAGGTATGAG.

The CDR3 bases that were read are TGCAGCGCCAACCTCAGGAACACTGAA. This gives the protein CSANLRNTE. The complete CDR3 sequence is CSANLRNTEAFF. The rearrangement joins TRBV29-1 to TRBJ1-1; the D is unclear. The read falls 3 residues short of the CDR3 end, and the missing part is taken from the germline J gene. The V end was cut by 7 bases, the J end by 1 base, with 10 bases between. CDR1 SQVTM and CDR2 ANQGSEA come from the germline V gene. CDR3 length: 12 amino acids.

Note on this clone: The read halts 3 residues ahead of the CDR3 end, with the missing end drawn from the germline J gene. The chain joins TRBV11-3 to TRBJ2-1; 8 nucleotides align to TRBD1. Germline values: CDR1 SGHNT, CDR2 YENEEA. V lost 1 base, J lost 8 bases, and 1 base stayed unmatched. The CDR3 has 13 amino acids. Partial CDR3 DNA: TGTGCCAGCAGCTTAGCAGGGGGCCATGAG. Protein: CASSLAGGHE. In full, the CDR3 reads CASSLAGGHEQFF.

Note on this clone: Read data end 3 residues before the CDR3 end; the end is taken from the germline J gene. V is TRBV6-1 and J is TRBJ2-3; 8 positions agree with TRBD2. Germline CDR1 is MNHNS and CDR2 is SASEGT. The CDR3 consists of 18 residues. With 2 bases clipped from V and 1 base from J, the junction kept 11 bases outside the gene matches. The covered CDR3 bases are TGTGCCAGCAGTGAACCGGCGGGAGGCCCCTCCCGCACAGATACG. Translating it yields CASSEPAGGPSRTDT. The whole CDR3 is CASSEPAGGPSRTDTQYF.

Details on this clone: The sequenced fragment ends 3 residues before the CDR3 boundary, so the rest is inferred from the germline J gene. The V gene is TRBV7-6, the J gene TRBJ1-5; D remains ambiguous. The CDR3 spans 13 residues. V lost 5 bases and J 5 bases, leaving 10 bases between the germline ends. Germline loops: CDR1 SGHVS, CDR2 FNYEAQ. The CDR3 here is CASSMLADQPQHF. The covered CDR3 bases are TGTGCCAGCAGCATGTTAGCAGATCAGCCC.

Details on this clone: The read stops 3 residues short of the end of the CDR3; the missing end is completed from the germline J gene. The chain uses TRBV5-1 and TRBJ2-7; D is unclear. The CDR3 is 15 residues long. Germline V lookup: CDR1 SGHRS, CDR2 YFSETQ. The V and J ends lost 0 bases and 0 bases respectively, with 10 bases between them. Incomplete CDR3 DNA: TGCGCCAGCAGCTTGGGTGTTTTTAGCTCCTACGAG. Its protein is CASSLGVFSSYE. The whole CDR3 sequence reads CASSLGVFSSYEQYF.

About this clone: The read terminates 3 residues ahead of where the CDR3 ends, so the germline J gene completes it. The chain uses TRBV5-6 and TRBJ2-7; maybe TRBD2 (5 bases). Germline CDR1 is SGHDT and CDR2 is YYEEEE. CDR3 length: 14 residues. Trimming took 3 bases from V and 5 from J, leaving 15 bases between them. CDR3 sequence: CASSYSVRGDEQYF. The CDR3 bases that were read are TGTGCCAGCAGCTATAGCGTTCGTGGTGACGAG.

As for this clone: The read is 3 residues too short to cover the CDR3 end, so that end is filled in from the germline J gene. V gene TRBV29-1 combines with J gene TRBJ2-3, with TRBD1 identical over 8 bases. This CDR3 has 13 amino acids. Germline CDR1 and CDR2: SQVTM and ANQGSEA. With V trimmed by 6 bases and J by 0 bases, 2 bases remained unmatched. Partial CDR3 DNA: TGCAGCGTACAGGGGGTTAGCACAGATACG. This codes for CSVQGVSTDT. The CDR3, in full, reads CSVQGVSTDTQYF.

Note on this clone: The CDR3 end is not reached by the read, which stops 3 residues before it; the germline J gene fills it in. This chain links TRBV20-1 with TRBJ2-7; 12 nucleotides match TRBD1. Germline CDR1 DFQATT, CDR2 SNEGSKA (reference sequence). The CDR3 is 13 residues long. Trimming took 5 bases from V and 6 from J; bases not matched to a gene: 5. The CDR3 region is CSAPGQGAPEQYF. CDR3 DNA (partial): TGCAGTGCTCCGGGACAGGGGGCGCCCGAG.